This T cell receptor beta chain was profiled in a study of cytomegalovirus exposure and HLA in healthy donors. The CDR3 is made up of 13 amino acids. Trimming left V 1 base short and J 8 bases short, with 11 bases between. CDR1 SGHTA and CDR2 FQGNSA come from the germline V gene. The table came from immunoSEQ multiplex PCR; TCRdb's copy has only in-frame clones and leaves some out. Among about 110,000 clones, roughly 88% were seen once, and the ten largest hold approximately 1.5%. The source is a woman in her 30s in good health and CMV-seropositive. The chain employs TRBV7-2 and TRBJ1-1; D is unresolved. The specimen was PBMCs. CDR3 sequence reads: CASSLVGRVEAFF. The CDR3 DNA follows: TGTGCCAGCAGCTTAGTCGGGAGGGTAGAAGCTTTCTTT.